A selection of T cell receptor beta chains follows, all from one sample in a study of blood T cell repertoires in COVID-19. Clones were sequenced by immunoSEQ multiplex PCR, and TCRdb holds only the in-frame ones, with some missing. The sample lists some 190,000 clones, approximately 80% occurring once. The sequencing input was peripheral blood. Source of these receptors: a woman between 45 and 60 years old with active or convalescent COVID-19. Both conserved end residues are part of each CDR3. A D gene is named only where the DNA matches it firmly. Part of the rows lack a size; the others show once, few, many or a class for expanded clones.

abundance: .
d_gene: .
v_gene: TRBV4-3
j_gene: TRBJ2-1
CDR3nt: TGCGCCAGCAGCCGCACCACGGCGGGTAGCCGGGATGAGCAGTTCTTC
CDR3aa: CASSRTTAGSRDEQFF

abundance: .
d_gene: .
v_gene: TRBV7-9
j_gene: TRBJ2-3
CDR3nt: TGTGCCAGCAGCACACGGACAGCGGATACGCAGTATTTT
CDR3aa: CASSTRTADTQYF

abundance: .
d_gene: TRBD2
v_gene: TRBV5-4
j_gene: TRBJ2-3
CDR3nt: TGTGCCAGCAGCTCTTCGGGACTAGCGGTCAAAACCACAGATACGCAGTATTTT
CDR3aa: CASSSSGLAVKTTDTQYF

abundance: .
d_gene: TRBD2
v_gene: TRBV7-9
j_gene: TRBJ2-1
CDR3nt: TGTGCCAGCAGCTTAGTTGCGGGAGCGGAGGGTGAGCAGTTCTTC
CDR3aa: CASSLVAGAEGEQFF

abundance: .
d_gene: .
v_gene: TRBV30
j_gene: TRBJ1-6
CDR3nt: TGTGCCGGTACACCCTCCTATAATTCACCCCTCCACTTT
CDR3aa: CAGTPSYNSPLHF

abundance: .
d_gene: .
v_gene: TRBV5-1
j_gene: TRBJ1-2
CDR3nt: TGCGCCAGCAGCTCCACCGGGGGAGGCGGCTACACCTTC
CDR3aa: CASSSTGGGGYTF

abundance: .
d_gene: .
v_gene: TRBV21-1
j_gene: TRBJ1-2
CDR3nt: TGTGCCAGCAGCAAAGAGAGCCGACGGGAGAACTATGGCTACACCTTC
CDR3aa: CASSKESRRENYGYTF

abundance: .
d_gene: .
v_gene: TRBV6-1
j_gene: TRBJ1-1
CDR3nt: TGTGCCAGCAGTGATCGCCCCAATAGGAACACTGAAGCTTTCTTT
CDR3aa: CASSDRPNRNTEAFF

abundance: many
d_gene: TRBD2
v_gene: TRBV11-3
j_gene: TRBJ2-2
CDR3nt: TGTGCCAGCAGCTTAGCTAGTGCGAGCGGGAGCACCGGGGAGCTGTTTTTT
CDR3aa: CASSLASASGSTGELFF

abundance: .
d_gene: .
v_gene: TRBV28
j_gene: TRBJ1-5
CDR3nt: TGTGCCAGCAGTTTAGAACATCGAAATCAGCCCCAGCATTTT
CDR3aa: CASSLEHRNQPQHF

abundance: .
d_gene: TRBD1
v_gene: TRBV11-2
j_gene: TRBJ2-7
CDR3nt: TGTGCCAGCAGCTCGCTAGGGGCCGGGACAGGGCGGCACGAGCAGTACTTC
CDR3aa: CASSSLGAGTGRHEQYF

abundance: few
d_gene: .
v_gene: TRBV30
j_gene: TRBJ2-2
CDR3nt: TGTGCCTGGAGTCCCGGGACTCGCACCGGGGAGCTGTTTTTT
CDR3aa: CAWSPGTRTGELFF

abundance: few
d_gene: TRBD2
v_gene: TRBV28
j_gene: TRBJ2-1
CDR3nt: TGTGCCAGCAGTAACCCCAACGGCGGGGGGCGAGGCAAAAATGAGCAGTTCTTC
CDR3aa: CASSNPNGGGRGKNEQFF

abundance: .
d_gene: .
v_gene: TRBV5-1
j_gene: TRBJ2-7
CDR3nt: TGCGCCAGCAGCTTCGAAGCGGGCCCCTACGAGCAGTACTTC
CDR3aa: CASSFEAGPYEQYF

abundance: few
d_gene: TRBD2
v_gene: TRBV27
j_gene: TRBJ2-3
CDR3nt: TGTGCCAGCAGTTTGGGACTAGCGGGAGGAACAATAAGCACAGATACGCAGTATTTT
CDR3aa: CASSLGLAGGTISTDTQYF

abundance: once
d_gene: TRBD1
v_gene: TRBV7-9
j_gene: TRBJ2-7
CDR3nt: TGTGCCAGCAGCCCTAGGACAGGCTACGAGCAGTACTTC
CDR3aa: CASSPRTGYEQYF

abundance: .
d_gene: TRBD2
v_gene: TRBV3-1/TRBV3-2
j_gene: TRBJ2-7
CDR3nt: TGTGCCAGCAGCCCCGGACTAGCGGGAGTGTACGAGCAGTACTTC
CDR3aa: CASSPGLAGVYEQYF